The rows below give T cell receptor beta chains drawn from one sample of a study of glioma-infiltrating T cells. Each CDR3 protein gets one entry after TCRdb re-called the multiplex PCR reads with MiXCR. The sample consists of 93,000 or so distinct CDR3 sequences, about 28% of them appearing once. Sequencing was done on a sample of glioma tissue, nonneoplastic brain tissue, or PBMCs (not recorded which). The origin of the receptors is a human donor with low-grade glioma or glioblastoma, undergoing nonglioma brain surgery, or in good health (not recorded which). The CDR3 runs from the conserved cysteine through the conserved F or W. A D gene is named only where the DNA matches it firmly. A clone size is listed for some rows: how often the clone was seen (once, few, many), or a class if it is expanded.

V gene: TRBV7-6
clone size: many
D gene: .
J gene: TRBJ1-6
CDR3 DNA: TGTGCCAGCAGCTTAGCGGGTTCACCCCTCCACTTT
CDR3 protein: CASSLAGSPLHF

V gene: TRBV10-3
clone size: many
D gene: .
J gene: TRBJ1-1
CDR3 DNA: TGTGCCATCAGCGCCGGGTTGAACACTGAAGCTTTCTTT
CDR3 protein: CAISAGLNTEAFF

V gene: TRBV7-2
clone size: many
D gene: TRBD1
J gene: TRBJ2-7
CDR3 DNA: TGTGCCAGCAGCTTAGCGGGGCCGGGACAGGGGTGGAACGAGCAGTACTTC
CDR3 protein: CASSLAGPGQGWNEQYF

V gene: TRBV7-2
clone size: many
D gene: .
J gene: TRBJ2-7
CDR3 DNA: TGTGCCAGCAGCAGAATGGGCTCCTACGAGCAGTACTTC
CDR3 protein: CASSRMGSYEQYF

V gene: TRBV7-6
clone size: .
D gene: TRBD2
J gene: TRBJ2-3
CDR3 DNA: TGTGCCAGCGTTCGTACGGGGGGGCCAGGGATCACAGATACGCAGTATTTT
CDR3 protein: CASVRTGGPGITDTQYF

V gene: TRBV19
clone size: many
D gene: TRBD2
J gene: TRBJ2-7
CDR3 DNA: TGTGCCAGTAGTATAGATAGCGGGCGCGCCTACGAGCAGTACTTC
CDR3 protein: CASSIDSGRAYEQYF

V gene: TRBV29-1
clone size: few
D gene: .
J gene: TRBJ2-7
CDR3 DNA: TGCAGCGTTGACGCGCAGGGTAGAGGCGAGCAGTACTTC
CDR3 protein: CSVDAQGRGEQYF

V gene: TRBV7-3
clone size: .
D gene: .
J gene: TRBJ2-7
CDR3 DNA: TGTGCCAGCAGCTTAAATACCCCCTTCAGGCAGGGACAACGTCTGTACTTC
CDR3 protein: CASSLNTPFRQGQRLYF

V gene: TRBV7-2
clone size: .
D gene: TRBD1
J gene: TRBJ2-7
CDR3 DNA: TGTGCCAGCAGCTTAGGATCAGGGGGCGGGTACGAGCAGTACTTC
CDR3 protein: CASSLGSGGGYEQYF

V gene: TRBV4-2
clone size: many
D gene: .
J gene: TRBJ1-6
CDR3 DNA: TGTGCCAGCAGCCAAGTCGTCACAGATTTGACTAATTCACCCCTCCACTTT
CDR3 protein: CASSQVVTDLTNSPLHF

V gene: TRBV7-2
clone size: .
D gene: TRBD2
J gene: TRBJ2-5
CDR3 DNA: TGTGCCAGCAGCCGGAGCGGGACTAGCTCCTTCCAAGAGACCCAGTACTTC
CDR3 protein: CASSRSGTSSFQETQYF

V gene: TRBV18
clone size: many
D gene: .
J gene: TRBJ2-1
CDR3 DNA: TGTGCCAGCTCACCAGGAGAGAATGAGCAGTTCTTC
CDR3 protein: CASSPGENEQFF

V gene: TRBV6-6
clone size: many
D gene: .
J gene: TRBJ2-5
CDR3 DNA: TGTGCCAGCAGTTACTCTTCGGGGGAGACCCAGTACTTC
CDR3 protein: CASSYSSGETQYF

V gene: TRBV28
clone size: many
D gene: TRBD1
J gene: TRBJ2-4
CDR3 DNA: TGTGCCAGCAGTCCAGGGGACAGGGCCCTATCATTAGCCAAAAACATTCAGTACTTC
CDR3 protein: CASSPGDRALSLAKNIQYF

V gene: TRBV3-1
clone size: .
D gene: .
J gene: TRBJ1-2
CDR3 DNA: TGTGCCAGCAGCTTCATAAACTCGGGACTGCTCGCCTATGGCTACACCTTC
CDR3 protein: CASSFINSGLLAYGYTF

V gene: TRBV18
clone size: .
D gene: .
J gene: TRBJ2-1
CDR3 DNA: TGTGCCAGCTCGCCGAACGTTCCGGGACGGCCAGGGAATGAGCAGTTCTTC
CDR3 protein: CASSPNVPGRPGNEQFF

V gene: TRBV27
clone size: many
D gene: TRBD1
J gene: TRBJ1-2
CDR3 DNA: TGTGCCAGTGGGGACAGGCGAGGCTACACCTTC
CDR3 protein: CASGDRRGYTF

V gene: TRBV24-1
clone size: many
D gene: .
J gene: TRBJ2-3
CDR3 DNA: TGTGCCACCAGTGATCCCAGTCGCACAGATACGCAGTATTTT
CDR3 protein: CATSDPSRTDTQYF

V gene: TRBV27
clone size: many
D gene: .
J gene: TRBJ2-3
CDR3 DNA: TGTGCCAGCAGTTATAACTCCCATACGCAGTATTTT
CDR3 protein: CASSYNSHTQYF

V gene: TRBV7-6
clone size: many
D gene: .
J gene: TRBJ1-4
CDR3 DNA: TGTGCCAGCAGCTTATCCCTTAATGAAAAACTGTTTTTT
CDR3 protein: CASSLSLNEKLFF

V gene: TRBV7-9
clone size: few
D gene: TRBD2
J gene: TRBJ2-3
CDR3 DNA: TGTGCCAGCAGCTTAGTCTCCATAGCGGGGGACACTGATACGCAGTATTTT
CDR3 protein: CASSLVSIAGDTDTQYF

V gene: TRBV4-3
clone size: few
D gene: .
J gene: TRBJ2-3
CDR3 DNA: TGCGCCAGCAGCCTTAATCGGGATACGCAGTATTTT
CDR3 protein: CASSLNRDTQYF

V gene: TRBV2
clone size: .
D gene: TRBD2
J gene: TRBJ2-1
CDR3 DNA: TGTGCCAGCAGGGTACAAGGGGCTAGCGGACTCAATGAGCAGTTCTTC
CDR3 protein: CASRVQGASGLNEQFF

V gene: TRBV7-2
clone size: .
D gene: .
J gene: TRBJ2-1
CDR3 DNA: TGTGCCAGCAGCTTTTCGGACAGTTACAATGAGCAGTTCTTC
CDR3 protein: CASSFSDSYNEQFF

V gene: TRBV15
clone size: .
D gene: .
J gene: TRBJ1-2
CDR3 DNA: TGTGCCACCAGCAGAGATCTCACGCCGGGCAGCCTATGTGGCTACACCTTC
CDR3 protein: CATSRDLTPGSLCGYTF

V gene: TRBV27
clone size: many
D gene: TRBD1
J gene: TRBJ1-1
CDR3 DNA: TGTGCCAGCAGTTCTTATAGGGGGCGCAGGACTGAAGCTTTCTTT
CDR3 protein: CASSSYRGRRTEAFF

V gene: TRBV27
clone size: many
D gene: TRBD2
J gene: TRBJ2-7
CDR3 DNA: TGTGCCAGCAGTGCCAATACCGGGACTAGTAACTTC
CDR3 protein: CASSANTGTSNF

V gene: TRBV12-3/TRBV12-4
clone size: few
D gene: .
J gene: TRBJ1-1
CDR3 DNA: TGTGCCAGCAGTTCGGGCTCGATAGGCACTGAAGCTTTCTTT
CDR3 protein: CASSSGSIGTEAFF

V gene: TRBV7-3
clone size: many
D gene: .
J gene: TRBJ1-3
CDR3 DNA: TGTGCCAGCAGCTTGAATCCAGGGGGAAACACCATATATTTT
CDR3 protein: CASSLNPGGNTIYF

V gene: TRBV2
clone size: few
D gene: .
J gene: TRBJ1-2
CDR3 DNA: TGTGCCAGCAGTCACAGGGTAGACTATGGCTACACCTTC
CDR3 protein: CASSHRVDYGYTF

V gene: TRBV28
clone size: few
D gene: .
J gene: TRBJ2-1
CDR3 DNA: TGTGCCAGCATCCTAAGGAGTGGTAATGAGCAGTTCTTC
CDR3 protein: CASILRSGNEQFF

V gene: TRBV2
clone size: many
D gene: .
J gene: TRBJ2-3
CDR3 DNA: TGTGCCAGTGCTAAATTTGTAGATACGCAGTATTTT
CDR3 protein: CASAKFVDTQYF

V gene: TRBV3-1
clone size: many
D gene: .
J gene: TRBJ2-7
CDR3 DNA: TGTGCCAGCAGCCACGGGGGGCAGACCTACGAGCAGTACTTC
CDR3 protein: CASSHGGQTYEQYF

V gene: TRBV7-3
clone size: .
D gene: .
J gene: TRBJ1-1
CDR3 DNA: TGTGCCAGCAGTTCGAATGGTGACGCTGAAGCTTTCTTT
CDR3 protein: CASSSNGDAEAFF

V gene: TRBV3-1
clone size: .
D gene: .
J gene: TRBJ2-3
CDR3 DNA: TGTGCCAGCAGCCAAAATAGCGCAAACACAGATACGCAGTATTTT
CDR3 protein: CASSQNSANTDTQYF

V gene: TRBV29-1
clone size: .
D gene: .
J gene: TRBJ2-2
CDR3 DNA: TGCAGCGTTGAGGCAGCGGGGAACACCGGGGAGCTGTTTTTT
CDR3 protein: CSVEAAGNTGELFF

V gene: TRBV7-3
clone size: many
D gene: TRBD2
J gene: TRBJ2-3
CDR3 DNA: TGTGCCAGCAGCCTAGGGACTAGCGCAGATACGCAGTATTTT
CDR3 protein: CASSLGTSADTQYF

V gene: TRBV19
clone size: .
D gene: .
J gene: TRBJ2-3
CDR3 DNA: TGTGCCAGTAGTATGGGCCAGGCCACTAGCACAGATACGCAGTATTTT
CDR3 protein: CASSMGQATSTDTQYF

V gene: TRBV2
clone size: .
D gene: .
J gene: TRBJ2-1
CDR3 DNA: TGTGCCAGCAGTGAGCCTTCGCGCGGTGAGCAGTTCTTC
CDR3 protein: CASSEPSRGEQFF

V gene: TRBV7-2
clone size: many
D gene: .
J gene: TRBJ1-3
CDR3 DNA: TGTGCCAGCAGCTTAGGGCCCTCTGGAAACACCATATATTTT
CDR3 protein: CASSLGPSGNTIYF

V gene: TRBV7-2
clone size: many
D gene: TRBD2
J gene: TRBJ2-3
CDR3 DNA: TGTGCCAGCAGCTTAGGGGGACTAGCGGGGCCAGATACGCAGTATTTT
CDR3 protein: CASSLGGLAGPDTQYF

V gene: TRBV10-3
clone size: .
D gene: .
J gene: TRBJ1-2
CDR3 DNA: TGTGCCATCAGTGGTTCCCCCGGGGGAAGTAACTATGGCTACACCTTC
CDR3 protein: CAISGSPGGSNYGYTF

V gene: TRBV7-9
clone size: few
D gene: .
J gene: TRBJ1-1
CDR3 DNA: TGTGCCAGCAGCTTAGGCCTTGGCAGGATGAACACTGAAGCTTTCTTT
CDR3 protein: CASSLGLGRMNTEAFF

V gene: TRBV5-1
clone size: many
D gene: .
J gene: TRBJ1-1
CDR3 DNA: TGCGCCAGCAGCCCCCGGCGAAGGGGAGTGAACACTGAAGCTTTCTTT
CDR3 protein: CASSPRRRGVNTEAFF

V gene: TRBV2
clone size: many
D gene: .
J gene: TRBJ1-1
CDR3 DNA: TGTGCCAGCGCGACGGACCTGAACACTGAAGCTTTCTTT
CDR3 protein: CASATDLNTEAFF